Below are 2 T cell receptor beta chains sequenced from a single sample in a study of blood T cell repertoires in COVID-19. TCRdb keeps only in-frame clones here, not all; method: immunoSEQ multiplex PCR. The table shows about 170,000 clones, with roughly nine tenths occurring only once. Sequences were obtained from peripheral blood. These receptors all stem from a man aged 65 to 79 with acute or convalescent COVID-19.

V is TRBV3-1 (or the pseudogene TRBV3-2) and J is TRBJ1-2, with TRBD1 identical over 9 bases. CDR1 is LGHDT, CDR2 YNNKEL, per germline (reference sequence). CDR3 length: 14 amino acids. Trimming took 0 bases from V and 8 from J; bases not matched to a gene: 4. The CDR3 region is CASSQDNRGRGYTF. As DNA, the CDR3 is TGTGCCAGCAGCCAAGATAACAGGGGGCGAGGCTACACCTTC.

The chain carries TRBV2 and TRBJ1-1; 8 bases are a match to TRBD1. CDR1 and CDR2 from the germline V gene are SNHLY and FYNNEI. With 1 base clipped from V and 7 bases from J, the junction kept 2 bases outside the gene matches. The CDR3 has 13 residues. The CDR3: CASSEVDRDEAFF. DNA of the CDR3: TGTGCCAGCAGTGAAGTGGACAGGGATGAAGCTTTCTTT.